This TCR beta chain was retrieved from a study of T cells in localized non-small cell lung cancer. Findings and caveats of the study: Uninvolved neighboring lung showed the greatest T cell clonality, exceeding tumor. Longer overall survival was seen with higher T cell density measured in blood. When the top 100 tumor clones were examined, a median about 60 of them also appeared in the adjacent lung, which was paired and uninvolved.

Points on this clone: The target antigen is unknown.

Trimming stripped 1 base from V and 0 bases from J, with 7 bases between. Germline V CDR1 and CDR2: SGHNT, YENEEA. The length of the CDR3 is 15 residues. Using immunoSEQ multiplex PCR, the repertoire was profiled, and TCRdb retains in-frame clones only, with some absent. The sample carries roughly 1,300 clones, 20% recorded once. Atypia-free adjacent lung was sampled at least 2 cm beyond the tumor margin. The V call is TRBV11-3, the J call TRBJ2-1; D remains unclear. This clonotype was sampled from a man aged 40-75 years with stage I lung adenocarcinoma. Sequenced material: normal lung tissue next to the tumor, taken before any cancer treatment. The CDR3 sequence is CASSLGASSYNEQFF. In DNA form, the CDR3 reads TGTGCCAGCAGCTTAGGGGCCAGCTCCTACAATGAGCAGTTCTTC. The full variable domain, its missing parts supplied by reference TRBV11-3 and TRBJ2-1, is EAGVVQSPRYKIIEKKQPVAFWCNPISGHNTLYWYLQNLGQGPELLIRYENEEAVDDSQLPKDRFSAERLKGVDSTLKIQPAELGDSAVYLCASSLGASSYNEQFFGPGTRLTVL.